A selection of T cell receptor beta chains follows, all from one sample in a study of blood T cells in healthy people across ages. TCRdb used MiXCR to reprocess the 5' RACE reads, holding one entry per CDR3 protein. Among roughly 730,000 distinct CDR3 sequences, 56% were seen once, and the ten largest hold roughly 26%. Sequences were obtained from blood. These receptor sequences come from a man aged 35 to 55 in good health. The CDR3 runs from the conserved cysteine through the conserved F or W. The D gene is left open where the match is weak. Clone size is stated in some rows and not others, as once, few, many or a class when expanded.

j_call	clone_size	d_call	v_call	cdr3_aa	cdr3_nt
TRBJ1-1	NA	TRBD1	TRBV20-1	CSAMDRQGSTEAFF	TGCAGTGCGATGGACCGACAGGGATCCACTGAAGCTTTCTTT
TRBJ2-3	NA	NA	TRBV27	CASSLYRAESTDTQYF	TGTGCCAGCAGTTTGTATCGGGCAGAGAGCACAGATACGCAGTATTTT
TRBJ2-5	NA	TRBD2	TRBV6-5	CASGGRGETQYF	TGTGCCAGCGGGGGGAGGGGAGAGACCCAGTACTTC
TRBJ1-2	NA	NA	TRBV12-3/TRBV12-4	CASSLWQGDGYTF	TGTGCCAGCAGTTTGTGGCAGGGAGACGGCTACACCTTC
TRBJ2-1	NA	NA	TRBV12-5	CASGLIGSYNEQFF	TGTGCTAGTGGTTTGATCGGCTCCTACAATGAGCAGTTCTTC
TRBJ1-5	NA	NA	TRBV7-9	CASSRGYNRPQHF	TGTGCCAGCAGCCGGGGGTACAATCGGCCCCAGCATTTT
TRBJ2-5	NA	NA	TRBV5-5	CASSILFSSGETQYF	TGTGCCAGCAGCATACTCTTCTCTAGTGGGGAGACCCAGTACTTC
TRBJ1-2	few	NA	TRBV12-3/TRBV12-4	CASSFGAGSNGYTF	TGTGCCAGCAGTTTCGGGGCAGGGTCTAATGGCTACACCTTC
TRBJ2-1	few	TRBD2	TRBV7-2	CASSLDTSGSSYNEQFF	TGTGCCAGCAGCTTAGATACTAGCGGAAGCTCCTACAATGAGCAGTTCTTC
TRBJ2-1	NA	NA	TRBV7-2	CASSLGRVRGNEQFF	TGTGCCAGCAGCTTAGGAAGGGTACGTGGCAATGAGCAGTTCTTC
TRBJ2-1	NA	TRBD2	TRBV6-2/TRBV6-3	CASRLAGGAREQFF	TGTGCCAGCAGATTAGCGGGGGGGGCGCGGGAGCAGTTCTTC
TRBJ1-5	NA	NA	TRBV20-1	CSAHMGNPDQPQHF	TGCAGTGCTCACATGGGGAACCCGGATCAGCCCCAGCATTTT
TRBJ2-1	few	NA	TRBV29-1	CSVEPHNEQFF	TGCAGCGTTGAACCCCACAATGAGCAGTTCTTC
TRBJ1-2	few	NA	TRBV7-3	CASSLNQRDGYTF	TGTGCCAGCAGCTTAAACCAGAGGGATGGCTACACCTTC
TRBJ2-7	many	TRBD1	TRBV25-1	CASSYRQGSYEQYF	TGTGCCAGCAGCTACCGACAGGGCTCCTACGAGCAGTACTTC
TRBJ2-7	NA	NA	TRBV11-3	CASSFGGPSYNEQYF	TGTGCCAGCAGCTTCGGGGGACCCTCCTACAATGAGCAGTACTTC
TRBJ1-2	NA	NA	TRBV7-3	CASSPTGEVPYGYTF	TGTGCCAGCAGCCCCACCGGGGAGGTCCCCTATGGCTACACCTTC
TRBJ2-5	NA	NA	TRBV20-1	CSASAGARETQYF	TGCAGTGCCTCCGCGGGGGCAAGGGAGACCCAGTACTTC
TRBJ1-2	many	NA	TRBV6-2/TRBV6-3	CASSFAGTNYGYTF	TGTGCCAGCAGTTTCGCAGGAACTAACTATGGCTACACCTTC
TRBJ2-1	NA	NA	TRBV24-1	CATSARRGNEQFF	TGTGCCACCAGTGCACGTCGAGGGAATGAGCAGTTCTTC
TRBJ1-1	NA	NA	TRBV7-2	CASSLAAGRNTEAFF	TGTGCCAGCAGCTTAGCAGCAGGGAGGAACACTGAAGCTTTCTTT
TRBJ2-2	NA	TRBD2	TRBV7-2	CASSQSGRNTGELFF	TGTGCCAGCAGTCAAAGCGGGAGGAACACCGGGGAGCTGTTTTTT
TRBJ1-2	few	NA	TRBV25-1	CASSGNLELPPGYTF	TGTGCCAGCAGTGGGAACTTAGAACTCCCTCCGGGCTACACCTTC
TRBJ1-2	NA	TRBD1	TRBV27	CASSKRTTGAGYTF	TGTGCCAGCAGCAAACGAACGACAGGGGCTGGCTACACCTTC
TRBJ2-5	NA	NA	TRBV9	CASSPGPIDGETQYF	TGTGCCAGCAGCCCCGGGCCCATAGATGGAGAGACCCAGTACTTC
TRBJ2-7	few	NA	TRBV12-3/TRBV12-4	CASSFNRETYEQYF	TGTGCCAGCAGTTTCAACAGGGAAACCTACGAGCAGTACTTC
TRBJ2-3	few	TRBD2	TRBV7-9	CASSPGLAGGDTQYF	TGTGCCAGCAGCCCCGGACTAGCGGGTGGAGATACGCAGTATTTT
TRBJ2-7	NA	TRBD2	TRBV24-1	CATSDGRGSSGYEQYF	TGTGCCACCAGTGATGGGAGGGGATCCTCGGGTTACGAGCAGTACTTC
TRBJ1-1	few	NA	TRBV28	CASIARTEAFF	TGTGCCAGCATAGCTAGGACTGAAGCTTTCTTT
TRBJ2-7	few	NA	TRBV14	CASSPPQGGILAYEQYF	TGTGCCAGCAGCCCCCCCCAGGGGGGCATTTTAGCCTACGAGCAGTACTTC
TRBJ2-5	many	NA	TRBV18	CASNDRDTEETQYF	TGTGCCAGCAATGACCGGGACACCGAAGAGACCCAGTACTTC
TRBJ2-4	NA	NA	TRBV11-3	CASSIQGGEQYF	TGTGCCAGCAGCATACAGGGTGGAGAGCAGTACTTC
TRBJ2-3	NA	TRBD1	TRBV6-4	CASSDGDRSTDKQYF	TGTGCCAGCAGTGACGGGGACAGAAGCACAGATAAGCAGTATTTT
TRBJ1-2	NA	TRBD1	TRBV5-1	CASSGGQTTNYGYTF	TGCGCTAGCAGCGGGGGACAGACCACTAACTATGGCTACACCTTC
TRBJ2-3	few	NA	TRBV15	CATSRGSNSPDTQYF	TGTGCCACCAGCAGAGGGTCTAACTCCCCAGATACGCAGTATTTT
TRBJ2-5	NA	NA	TRBV6-2/TRBV6-3	CASSLEGHYHQQYF	TGTGCCAGCAGTCTGGAGGGCCATTACCATCAGCAGTACTTC
TRBJ2-7	NA	NA	TRBV27	CASRSGGRDEQYF	TGTGCCAGCCGCTCCGGTGGCAGGGACGAGCAGTACTTC
TRBJ2-5	few	NA	TRBV20-1	CSARDVRQVQETQYF	TGCAGTGCTAGAGATGTCCGTCAGGTCCAAGAGACCCAGTACTTC
TRBJ1-2	many	TRBD1	TRBV2	CASDEGIRGTGGRSYGYTF	TGTGCCAGCGATGAAGGGATTAGAGGGACAGGGGGTAGAAGCTATGGCTACACCTTC
TRBJ2-3	NA	NA	TRBV25-1	CASIQNRFGQGGADTQYF	TGTGCCAGCATCCAGAACAGATTCGGGCAGGGTGGCGCAGATACGCAGTATTTT
TRBJ1-1	NA	NA	TRBV7-3	CASSLNLGGSAFF	TGTGCCAGCAGCTTAAATTTGGGGGGCTCGGCTTTCTTT
TRBJ2-1	NA	NA	TRBV9	CASSVDGSTYNEQFF	TGTGCCAGCAGCGTAGACGGGAGCACCTACAATGAGCAGTTCTTC
TRBJ2-7	many	TRBD1	TRBV29-1	CSVAGTGSYEQYF	TGCAGCGTTGCCGGGACAGGGAGTTACGAGCAGTACTTC
TRBJ2-1	NA	NA	TRBV11-2	CASTISGLNNEQFF	TGTGCCAGCACAATTAGCGGACTCAACAATGAGCAGTTCTTC
TRBJ2-1	few	TRBD2	TRBV7-7	CASSLSSGVYNEQFF	TGTGCTAGCAGCTTATCTAGCGGCGTATACAATGAGCAGTTCTTC
TRBJ2-1	once	TRBD2	TRBV27	CATASWLAGYNEQFF	TGTGCCACCGCGTCGTGGCTAGCGGGCTACAATGAGCAGTTCTTC
TRBJ2-7	NA	NA	TRBV14	CASSHRPPYEQYF	TGTGCCAGCAGCCATAGACCCCCCTACGAGCAGTACTTC
TRBJ1-6	NA	NA	TRBV20-1	CSASAGNNSPLHF	TGCAGTGCTAGCGCGGGGAATAATTCACCCCTCCACTTT
TRBJ2-5	NA	TRBD2	TRBV29-1	CSVGAGGSETQYF	TGCAGCGTTGGAGCGGGAGGTTCGGAGACCCAGTACTTC
TRBJ2-5	NA	NA	TRBV6-2/TRBV6-3	CASSTRARFQETQYF	TGTGCCAGCAGTACTAGAGCCCGATTCCAAGAGACCCAGTACTTC